What follows describes a single TCR beta chain. Its antigen is undetermined. The sample originates from a study of T cell responses to AZD1222 COVID-19 vaccine. Study-level points and caveats: Baseline antibody screening turned up just a handful of seropositive AZD1222 recipients.

The method was immunoSEQ multiplex PCR; TCRdb's version includes in-frame clones alone and lacks a portion of them. The table includes 100,000 to 150,000 clones, approximately 91% detected once. V was trimmed by 5 bases and J by 0 bases, leaving 17 bases between them. Germline V lookup: CDR1 SGHTA, CDR2 FQGNSA. The CDR3 consists of 17 residues. Sequenced here: peripheral blood, sampled on day 0 of AZD1222 vaccination. The gene calls are TRBV7-2 and TRBJ1-3; possibly TRBD1 for D (5 bases). The receptor's source is an adult in good health. CDR3: CASSLGQGLSSGNTIYF. Here the CDR3 DNA reads TGTGCCAGCAGCCTGGGGCAGGGACTTAGCTCTGGAAACACCATATATTTT.